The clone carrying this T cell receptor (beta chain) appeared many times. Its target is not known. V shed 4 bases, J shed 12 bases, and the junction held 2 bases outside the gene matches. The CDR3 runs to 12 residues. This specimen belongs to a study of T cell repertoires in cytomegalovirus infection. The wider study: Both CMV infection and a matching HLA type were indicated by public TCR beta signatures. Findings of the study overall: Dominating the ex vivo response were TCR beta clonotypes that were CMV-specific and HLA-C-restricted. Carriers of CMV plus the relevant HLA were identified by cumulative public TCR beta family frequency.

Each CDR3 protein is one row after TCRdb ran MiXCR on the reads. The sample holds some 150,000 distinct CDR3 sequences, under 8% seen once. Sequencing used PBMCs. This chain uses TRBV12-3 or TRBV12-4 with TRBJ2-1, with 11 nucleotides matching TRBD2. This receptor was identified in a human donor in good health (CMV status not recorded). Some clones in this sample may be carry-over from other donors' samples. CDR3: CASSYLAGGQFF. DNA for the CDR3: TGTGCCAGCAGTTATCTAGCGGGGGGGCAGTTCTTC.